Shown below are 18 T cell receptor beta chains from a single sample sequenced in a study of blood T cells in healthy people across ages (dated by TCRdb to 2015 to 2017). Receptors were amplified or captured by 5' RACE. Sequenced using an Illumina HiSeq 2500. A second PCR of about 7 to 12 cycles was performed with a sample-barcoded 5' primer and a J-beta primer mix. TCRdb reanalyzed the raw reads on its own, using fastp at Q25 for trimming and MiXCR for clone calling, and kept in-frame beta chains. Entries are consolidated by CDR3 protein sequence, retaining the most common genes and DNA. Across this sample there are some 850,000 distinct CDR3 sequences, with about 26% seen only once. Around 3% of the sample rests with the top ten. The same sample was also used in a study of T cells of mothers and their children.

Sequenced sample: blood. These receptor sequences come from a boy aged 5 to 17 in good health.

The chain carries TRBV2 and TRBJ2-5; weak D call: TRBD2 (6 bases). CDR1 and CDR2 (germline): SNHLY, FYNNEI. V lost 4 bases and J lost 7, with 16 bases in between. This CDR3 contains 14 residues. DNA of the CDR3: TGTGCCAGCAGTGGGGAGGCGTGGAAGGTGACCCAGTACTTC. It codes for CASSGEAWKVTQYF.

This clonotype was seen more than once but under ten times. The chain uses TRBV14 and TRBJ2-1; weak D call: TRBD1 (5 bases). The J call may be in error: the DNA end matches TRBJ2-7 better. In germline, CDR1 is SGHDN, CDR2 FVKESK. This CDR3 comprises 15 residues. DNA of the CDR3: TGTGCCAGCAGCCAAGGGTCAGGGCGTATCTACGAGCAGTACTTC. The encoded protein is CASSQGSGRIYEQYF.

This clonotype was detected a few times. At one end, the junction sequence differs from germline, possibly due to a read error. This sequence joins TRBV10-3 and TRBJ2-5; 8 bases line up with TRBD1. Matching the DNA end better, TRBJ2-1 makes the J call doubtful. Germline V lookup: CDR1 ENHRY, CDR2 SYGVKD. The CDR3 has 14 residues. The CDR3 sequence is CVISRGTGQNEQFF. CDR3 coding DNA: TGTGTCATCAGTCGCGGGACAGGCCAAAATGAGCAGTTCTTC.

The table lists this clonotype with many counts. J is TRBJ2-5 and V is TRBV5-6; D is undetermined. Trimming left V 6 bases short and J 5 bases short, with 14 bases between. Looked up from germline, CDR1 is SGHDT and CDR2 is YYEEEE. This CDR3 has 13 amino acids. The CDR3 DNA follows: TGTGCCAGCACATTTTTGATTGGGGAGACCCAGTACTTC. This encodes CASTFLIGETQYF.

This clonotype was seen only a few times. CDR3: CASSSPDRGRGETQYF. The DNA for the CDR3 is TGTGCCAGCAGTAGCCCGGACAGGGGCCGAGGAGAGACCCAGTACTTC. V gene TRBV7-2 combines with J gene TRBJ2-5; TRBD1 matches at 9 bases. V lost 6 bases, J lost 4 bases, and 12 bases stayed unmatched. The germline gives CDR1 SGHTA, CDR2 FQGNSA. This CDR3 region has 16 residues.

This chain joins TRBV5-1 and TRBJ1-1, with D unresolved. Per the germline V gene, CDR1 is SGHRS and CDR2 is YFSETQ. Trimming removed 0 bases from V and 3 bases from J, with 12 bases in between. The CDR3 consists of 15 residues. The CDR3 DNA follows: TGCGCCAGCAGCTTGGCCCGTGTTGGGGACACTGAAGCTTTCTTT. Translating it yields CASSLARVGDTEAFF.

This clonotype was seen a few times. V and J are TRBV12-3 or TRBV12-4 and TRBJ2-5, with 8 bases matching TRBD2. The trim removed 7 bases at V and 5 bases at J, leaving 9 bases unmatched. The CDR3 spans 14 residues. CDR3 loop: CASKIGTSGETQYF. CDR3 DNA: TGTGCCAGCAAAATTGGGACTAGTGGGGAGACCCAGTACTTC.

This clonotype showed up just a few times. The rearrangement uses TRBV11-1 and TRBJ2-7; D is perhaps TRBD1 (5 bases). CDR3 length: 13 residues. Trimming left V 4 bases short and J 3 bases short, with 10 bases between. Germline V gene data show CDR1 as SGHAT and CDR2 as FQDESV (reference sequence). The CDR3 nucleotides are TGTGCCAGCAGCTCGGACACTTTCTACGAGCAGTACTTC. This translates into CASSSDTFYEQYF.

There are a few counts of this clonotype. CDR3 in amino acids: CASSLGWGGDQYNEQFF. The CDR3 DNA reads TGTGCCAGCAGCTTAGGTTGGGGGGGGGATCAGTACAATGAGCAGTTCTTC. The chain couples TRBV11-2 to TRBJ2-1; 7 bases match TRBD2. Germline V gene sequence: CDR1 SGHAT, CDR2 FQNNGV. V dropped 1 base and J dropped 4; count of bases not matched to a gene: 10. The CDR3 covers 17 residues. The whole variable domain, remainder taken from reference TRBV11-2 and TRBJ2-1, is EAGVAQSPRYKIIEKRQSVAFWCNPISGHATLYWYQQILGQGPKLLIQFQNNGVVDDSQLPKDRFSAERLKGVDSTLKIQPAKLEDSAVYLCASSLGWGGDQYNEQFFGPGTRLTVL.

Only a few counts were recorded for this clonotype. The chain employs TRBV7-9 and TRBJ2-5; perhaps TRBD2 as D (5 bases). There are 16 residues in the CDR3. Germline CDR1 and CDR2: SEHNR and FQNEAQ (reference sequence). Deletions cut 1 base from V and 3 bases from J, with 15 bases between. CDR3 region: CASSLEIGGLEETQYF. CDR3 DNA sequence: TGTGCCAGCAGCTTAGAAATCGGCGGGCTAGAAGAGACCCAGTACTTC.

In its sample, this clonotype was seen a few times. V and J are TRBV7-2 and TRBJ2-7; D gene unclear. CDR1 and CDR2 from the germline V gene are SGHTA and FQGNSA. The CDR3 has 12 residues. Trimming cost V 5 bases and J 3 bases, with 8 bases left between them. CDR3 sequence (DNA): TGTGCCAGCAGCCGAATCCTCTACGAGCAGTACTTC. Its translation: CASSRILYEQYF.

A few counts support this clonotype. V and J are TRBV29-1 and TRBJ2-2; D uncertain. The CDR3 has 13 residues. Between the trimmed V and J ends, which lost 4 bases and 1 base, there was a span of 7 bases. The V gene's germline CDR1 is SQVTM and CDR2 ANQGSEA. The CDR3 DNA follows: TGCAGCGTTGTGCGCCGGAACACCGGGGAGCTGTTTTTT. Translating it yields CSVVRRNTGELFF.

The J gene is TRBJ2-5, the V gene TRBV5-1, with D unclear. Trimming removed 0 bases at V and 2 bases at J, with 14 bases between. This CDR3 spans 16 amino acids. Germline CDR1 is SGHRS and CDR2 is YFSETQ. The CDR3 here is CASSLVVGPPQETQYF. The CDR3 DNA is TGCGCCAGCAGCTTGGTTGTAGGGCCCCCACAAGAGACCCAGTACTTC.

This clonotype turned up a few times. The rearrangement links TRBV6-6 to TRBJ1-2; tentatively, D is TRBD1 (6 bases). V lost 0 bases and J lost 4, with 12 bases in between. Germline V gives CDR1 MNHNY, CDR2 SVGAGI (reference sequence). This CDR3 is 15 amino acids long. DNA for the CDR3: TGTGCCAGCAGTTACTCCGAGGGGGGGGTCTATGGCTACACCTTC. Amino acids: CASSYSEGGVYGYTF.

The rearrangement uses TRBV20-1 and TRBJ2-7; TRBD2 might be the D (7 bases). The CDR3 contains 14 residues. Germline V gene data show CDR1 as DFQATT and CDR2 as SNEGSKA (reference sequence). V was clipped by 2 bases and J by 4 bases, with 15 bases between them. The CDR3 loop is CSARFGGRSYEQYF. The CDR3 DNA reads as TGCAGTGCTAGATTCGGGGGGCGTTCGTACGAGCAGTACTTC.

This clonotype was recorded a few times. The chain combines TRBV2 with TRBJ2-7; 8 bases are shared with TRBD1. The germline V gene has CDR1 SNHLY and CDR2 FYNNEI. CDR3 length: 14 residues. The V gene end was trimmed by 5 bases and the J gene end by 2 bases; junction bases not matched to a gene: 5. The CDR3 sequence: CASSFWDRTYEQYF. CDR3 DNA sequence: TGTGCCAGCAGTTTTTGGGACAGGACCTACGAGCAGTACTTC.

V usage is TRBV20-1 and J usage is TRBJ2-1; no reliable D call. The germline V and J ends were trimmed by 1 base and 5 bases, with 9 bases remaining between them. There are 13 residues in the CDR3. Germline CDR1 is DFQATT and CDR2 is SNEGSKA (reference sequence). The CDR3 coding sequence is TGCAGTGCTAGAGTTGCGGCTAACAATGAGCAGTTCTTC. This codes for CSARVAANNEQFF.

The chain links TRBV20-1 to TRBJ2-5; 12 nucleotides line up with TRBD2. The CDR3 totals 14 residues. The J segment lost 5 bases and the V segment lost 5 bases, leaving 6 bases of the junction unmatched. The germline V gene encodes CDR1 DFQATT and CDR2 SNEGSKA (reference sequence). CDR3 DNA sequence: TGCAGTGCTGCCCTAGCGGGGGGGTCGGAGACCCAGTACTTC. Amino acid sequence: CSAALAGGSETQYF.